The 18 T cell receptor beta chains below all came from one sample that was sequenced in a study of OX40 agonist ivuxolimab in advanced cancers. Clones were read by immunoSEQ multiplex PCR, and TCRdb kept only the in-frame ones, dropping some. The sample consists of 30,000 to 45,000 clones, around 82% of them appearing once. The sequencing here drew on CD4+ or CD8+ T cells sorted from blood, taken in a trial of the OX40 agonist ivuxolimab. Every receptor here comes from an adult with an advanced solid tumor such as melanoma, head and neck, liver or kidney cancer.

The gene calls are TRBV30 and TRBJ2-7; the match to TRBD2 covers 7 bases. V dropped 4 bases and J dropped 2; count of bases not matched to a gene: 8. The germline V gene encodes CDR1 GTSNPN and CDR2 SVGIG (reference sequence). The CDR3 is 14 residues long. This chain's CDR3 is CAWTSGTNTYEQYF. DNA of the CDR3: TGTGCCTGGACATCCGGGACTAACACCTACGAGCAGTACTTC.

The chain has TRBV4-1 and TRBJ1-3, with D uncertain. CDR3 length: 16 residues. Trimming left V 0 bases short and J 0 bases short, with 9 bases between. CDR1 is MGHRA and CDR2 is YSYEKL in the germline V gene. In DNA form, the CDR3 reads TGCGCCAGCAGCCAAGATTGGAGGGCCTCTGGAAACACCATATATTTT. It specifies CASSQDWRASGNTIYF.

The chain carries TRBV28 and TRBJ1-5; D is undetermined. The V gene lost 1 base and the J gene lost 5 bases, with 3 bases spanning the gap. The CDR3 is made up of 12 amino acids. From germline, CDR1 is MDHEN and CDR2 SYDVKM. The chain's CDR3 is CASSLFHQPQHF. DNA for the CDR3: TGTGCCAGCAGTTTATTCCATCAGCCCCAGCATTTT.

This sequence joins TRBV4-3 and TRBJ2-1, with D uncertain. V was cut by 0 bases and J by 0 bases, with 12 bases left in between. CDR1 is LGHNA, CDR2 YSLEER, per germline. The CDR3 length is 17 residues. The CDR3 region is CASSQEPQPSSYNEQFF. Here the CDR3 DNA reads TGCGCCAGCAGCCAAGAGCCACAGCCGAGCTCCTACAATGAGCAGTTCTTC.

The rearrangement joins TRBV27 to TRBJ1-1; TRBD1 matches 7 bases. The CDR3 has 14 amino acids. Looked up from germline, CDR1 is MNHEY and CDR2 is SMNVEV (reference sequence). The ends lost 2 bases at V and 5 bases at J; junction bases unmatched: 5. This chain's CDR3 is CASSLGRGETEAFF. CDR3 nucleotides: TGTGCCAGCAGTTTAGGCAGGGGGGAGACTGAAGCTTTCTTT.

J is TRBJ1-5 and V is TRBV5-3; D might be TRBD1 (5 bases). TRBV5-3 is noted as an ORF with a role that remains uncertain. The CDR3 spans 15 residues. Trimming stripped 8 bases from V and 11 bases from J, with 26 bases between. In DNA form, the CDR3 reads TGTGCCAGCAGTTCAGGGACGTCGACGATCATGGCCCAGCATTTT. Its translation is CASSSGTSTIMAQHF.

The chain couples TRBV4-1 to TRBJ2-7; no reliable D call. CDR3 length: 15 residues. Between the trimmed V and J ends, which lost 4 bases and 4 bases, there was a span of 17 bases. The V gene's germline CDR1 is MGHRA and CDR2 YSYEKL. Here the CDR3 reads CASSPSQAVGYEQYF. The CDR3 nucleotides read TGCGCCAGCAGCCCGTCTCAGGCTGTCGGGTACGAGCAGTACTTC.

This chain joins TRBV2 and TRBJ2-7; D might be TRBD1 (5 bases). The V end was cut by 6 bases, the J end by 0 bases, with 9 bases between. Germline V CDR1 and CDR2: SNHLY, FYNNEI. The CDR3 has 13 amino acids. This chain's CDR3 is CASRYRISYEQYF. In DNA, the CDR3 is TGTGCCAGCAGGTACAGGATCTCCTACGAGCAGTACTTC.

This clone was counted a few times. This sequence joins TRBV2 and TRBJ2-6; D is unclear. Deletions cut 2 bases from V and 0 bases from J, with 5 bases between. Germline V gene data show CDR1 as SNHLY and CDR2 as FYNNEI. The CDR3 is 15 residues long. CDR3 sequence (DNA): TGTGCCAGCAGTGAATCTTTCTCTGGGGCCAACGTCCTGACTTTC. Translation: CASSESFSGANVLTF.

J is TRBJ2-7 and V is TRBV5-1; 13 bases align to TRBD2. This CDR3 spans 15 amino acids. CDR1 is SGHRS, CDR2 YFSETQ, per germline. With 5 bases clipped from V and 3 bases from J, the junction kept 5 bases outside the gene matches. The CDR3 nucleotides are TGCGCCAGCAGACCTGGACTAGCGGGGGTCTACGAGCAGTACTTC. It yields the protein CASRPGLAGVYEQYF.

V and J are TRBV7-2 and TRBJ2-5, with D perhaps TRBD2 (7 bases). Germline CDR1 SGHTA, CDR2 FQGNSA. The CDR3 is 17 residues long. The V end lost 5 bases, the J end lost 2 bases, and 21 bases lay between the germline ends. The CDR3 nucleotides read TGTGCCAGCAGCCAGGTGGGGGGGGCTGTTTATCAAGAGACCCAGTACTTC. Amino acids: CASSQVGGAVYQETQYF.

The chain employs TRBV19 and TRBJ2-5; TRBD1 or TRBD2 may be the D gene (5 bases each). The CDR3 contains 13 residues. Looked up from germline, CDR1 is LNHDA and CDR2 is SQIVND (reference sequence). The V gene lost 6 bases and the J gene lost 0 bases, with 8 bases spanning the gap. The CDR3 sequence is CASSPGHQETQYF. In DNA, the CDR3 is TGTGCCAGTAGCCCGGGACACCAAGAGACCCAGTACTTC.

This sequence joins TRBV4-2 and TRBJ2-3; the D gene is possibly TRBD2 (6 bases). Germline-derived CDR1 and CDR2 are LGHNA and YNFKEQ. CDR3 length equals 14 residues. V was clipped by 3 bases and J by 4 bases, with 11 bases between them. Here the CDR3 DNA reads TGTGCCAGCAGCCAGTTTACGGGGGCAGATACGCAGTATTTT. It codes for CASSQFTGADTQYF.

Only one count was recorded for this clone. The chain joins TRBV4-2 to TRBJ2-1; D gene ambiguous. Germline assignment: CDR1 LGHNA and CDR2 YNFKEQ. V was clipped by 0 bases and J by 5 bases, with 5 bases between them. There are 13 residues in the CDR3. The CDR3 DNA reads TGTGCCAGCAGCCAAGAGTGGGACAATGAGCAGTTCTTC. Translated: CASSQEWDNEQFF.

The chain uses TRBV6-5 and TRBJ1-2; D perhaps matches TRBD1 (5 bases). Deletions cut 0 bases from V and 10 bases from J, with 18 bases between. Per germline, CDR1 MNHEY and CDR2 SVGAGI. The CDR3 runs 15 residues. CDR3 in amino acids: CASSYSVGTPLDYTF. The CDR3, as DNA: TGTGCCAGCAGTTACTCGGTGGGGACCCCTCTTGACTACACCTTC.

A few counts support this clone. This chain connects TRBV10-1 to TRBJ2-1, with D possibly called TRBD1 or TRBD2 (5 bases each). Germline V CDR1 and CDR2: WNHNN, SYGVQD (reference sequence). The CDR3 loop spans 15 amino acids. Trimming shortened V by 0 bases and J by 7 bases, and 13 bases separated the two germline ends. The CDR3: CASSESGVKGNEQFF. CDR3 nucleotides: TGCGCCAGCAGTGAGTCGGGAGTAAAGGGGAATGAGCAGTTCTTC.

This clone was recorded only once. This chain joins TRBV2 and TRBJ2-1, with D perhaps TRBD1 or TRBD2 (5 bases each). V shed 1 base and J shed 3 bases, with 7 bases lying between them. Germline CDR1 and CDR2: SNHLY and FYNNEI. The CDR3 has 14 residues. Written as DNA, the CDR3 is TGTGCCAGCAGTGAAGGGGGGAACTACAATGAGCAGTTCTTC. It is translated as CASSEGGNYNEQFF.

This rearrangement joins TRBV14 to TRBJ1-3; maybe TRBD1 (5 bases). Germline CDR1 is SGHDN and CDR2 is FVKESK. The V end lost 3 bases, the J end lost 0 bases, and 12 bases lay between the germline ends. The CDR3 extends over 16 amino acids. The CDR3 reads CASSHYGTDSGNTIYF. CDR3 DNA: TGTGCCAGCAGCCACTACGGGACTGACTCTGGAAACACCATATATTTT.